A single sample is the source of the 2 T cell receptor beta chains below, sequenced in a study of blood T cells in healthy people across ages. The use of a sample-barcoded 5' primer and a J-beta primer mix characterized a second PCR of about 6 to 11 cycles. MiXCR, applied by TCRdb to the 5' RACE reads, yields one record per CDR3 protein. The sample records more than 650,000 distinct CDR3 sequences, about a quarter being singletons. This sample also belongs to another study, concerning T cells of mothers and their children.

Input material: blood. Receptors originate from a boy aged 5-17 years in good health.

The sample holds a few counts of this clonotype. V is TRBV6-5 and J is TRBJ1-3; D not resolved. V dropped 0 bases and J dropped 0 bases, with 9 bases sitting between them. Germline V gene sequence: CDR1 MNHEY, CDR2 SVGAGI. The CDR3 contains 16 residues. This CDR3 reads CASSYSGVISGNTIYF. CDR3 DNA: TGTGCCAGCAGTTACTCTGGTGTAATCTCTGGAAACACCATATATTTT.

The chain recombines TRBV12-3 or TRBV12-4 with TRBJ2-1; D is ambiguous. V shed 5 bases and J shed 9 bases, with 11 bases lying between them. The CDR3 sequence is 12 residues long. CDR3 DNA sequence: TGTGCCAGCAGTCAACCCAATGGTGAGCAGTTCTTC. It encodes CASSQPNGEQFF.